Listed here are 16 T cell receptor beta chains from one sample, sequenced in a study of blood T cells in healthy people across ages. A second about 7 to 12 cycle PCR used barcoded and J-beta primers. TCRdb recomputed calls from the 5' RACE reads with MiXCR, one row per CDR3 protein. The repertoire has roughly 2 million distinct CDR3 sequences, 49% of them found once; the top ten carry around 2.1%. Sequencing used blood. The receptor set was obtained from a woman in her thirties or forties in good health.

The CDR3 protein is CASSVALESSYNEQYF. The CDR3 DNA reads as TGTGCCAGCAGCGTAGCTTTGGAGAGCTCCTACAATGAGCAGTACTTC. The V call is TRBV9, the J call TRBJ2-1; D gene unclear. The J call may be faulty, since TRBJ2-7 better matches the DNA end. Germline V gene sequence: CDR1 SGDLS, CDR2 YYNGEE. The CDR3 is 16 amino acids.

V and J are TRBV10-1 and TRBJ1-2; D might be TRBD1 (6 bases). The CDR3 is made up of 13 amino acids. V was clipped by 6 bases and J by 7 bases, with 15 bases between them. From germline, CDR1 is WNHNN and CDR2 SYGVQD (reference sequence). The CDR3 reads CASSYDRTSGYTF. The CDR3 DNA reads TGCGCCAGCAGCTACGACAGGACAAGTGGCTACACCTTC.

This sequence joins TRBV12-3 or TRBV12-4 and TRBJ2-1; D gene ambiguous. CDR3 length: 11 residues. Trimming removed 3 bases from V and 8 bases from J, with 5 bases in between. CDR3 sequence (DNA): TGTGCCAGCAGTTTCAAATATGAGCAGTTCTTC. This encodes CASSFKYEQFF.

This chain links TRBV29-1 with TRBJ2-4; TRBD1 matches 7 bases. The germline V gene encodes CDR1 SQVTM and CDR2 ANQGSEA. The CDR3 loop spans 14 amino acids. V lost 5 bases to trimming and J lost 13 bases; unmatched junction nucleotides: 17. Written as DNA, the CDR3 is TGCAGCGTTCCCGGGACAGAGGCCTACAATGAGCAGTACTTC. Translating it yields CSVPGTEAYNEQYF.

This chain links TRBV7-2 with TRBJ2-7, with D perhaps being TRBD1 or TRBD2 (6 bases each). The J call may not be correct, given that the DNA end is closer to TRBJ2-5. The CDR3 has 15 amino acids. The germline CDR1 and CDR2 sequences are SGHTA and FQGNSA. The CDR3 sequence is CACIPKEGDQETQYF. The DNA of the CDR3 is TGTGCCTGCATCCCCAAGGAGGGGGACCAAGAGACCCAGTACTTC.

This clonotype was counted only a few times. This rearrangement joins TRBV6-2 or TRBV6-3 to TRBJ2-7; D unclear. Germline-derived CDR1 and CDR2 are MNHEY and SVGEGT. V was pared by 5 bases and J by 2 bases, with 13 bases between. The CDR3 extends over 14 amino acids. The CDR3 DNA is TGTGCCAGCAGTGAGCCCGGACGGACCTACGAGCAGTACTTC. Encoded protein: CASSEPGRTYEQYF.

This clonotype was picked up a small number of times. The V and J genes are TRBV3-1 and TRBJ2-1; possible D gene TRBD1, 6 bases. The CDR3 is made up of 17 amino acids. V was shortened by 0 bases and J by 0 bases, with 12 bases between the two germline ends. Germline lookup yields CDR1 LGHDT and CDR2 YNNKEL (reference sequence). CDR3 sequence: CASSQEGQLLSYNEQFF. The DNA for the CDR3 is TGTGCCAGCAGCCAAGAAGGACAGCTGCTCTCCTACAATGAGCAGTTCTTC.

This rearrangement joins TRBV29-1 to TRBJ2-7; 8 bases fit TRBD1. This CDR3 is built from 12 residues. The germline V gene encodes CDR1 SQVTM and CDR2 ANQGSEA. Trimming at V came to 3 bases and at J to 3 bases, leaving 1 base not matched to a gene. DNA of the CDR3: TGCAGCGTTGACGGACAGGGCTACGAGCAGTACTTC. It yields the protein CSVDGQGYEQYF.

This clonotype has a handful of counts. The genes are TRBV7-9 and TRBJ2-7; 7 nucleotides line up with TRBD2. CDR3 length: 14 amino acids. Germline V CDR1 and CDR2: SEHNR, FQNEAQ (reference sequence). V trimming: 8 bases; J trimming: 2 bases; junction bases outside the gene matches: 9. In nucleotides, the CDR3 is TGTGCCAGCCGCCTGGGGGGGAACGCCTACGAGCAGTACTTC. Its protein is CASRLGGNAYEQYF.

This sequence joins TRBV20-1 and TRBJ2-5, with 10 positions matching TRBD2. The ends lost 6 bases at V and 4 bases at J; junction bases unmatched: 11. The CDR3 length is 15 residues. Germline values: CDR1 DFQATT, CDR2 SNEGSKA (reference sequence). The CDR3: CSAHGGLAGVETQYF. The CDR3 DNA reads as TGCAGTGCCCACGGGGGTCTAGCGGGGGTAGAGACCCAGTACTTC.

The J gene is TRBJ2-1, the V gene TRBV25-1, with TRBD1 matching over 9 bases. The CDR3 contains 15 residues. Germline CDR1 and CDR2: MGHDK and SYGVNS. V lost 3 bases, J lost 7 bases, and 7 bases stayed unmatched. CDR3 in DNA: TGTGCCAGCAGTGACCCGGGACAGGGAACTAATGAGCAGTTCTTC. Residues: CASSDPGQGTNEQFF.

This clonotype is a singleton in its sample. The chain joins TRBV28 to TRBJ1-1, with D maybe TRBD1 (5 bases). V was trimmed by 6 bases and J by 7 bases, leaving 12 bases between them. Germline V lookup: CDR1 MDHEN, CDR2 SYDVKM. The CDR3 is 12 residues long. The CDR3 bases are TGTGCCAGCAGACCCCCGGGACTTGAAGCTTTCTTT. This translates into CASRPPGLEAFF.

The V call is TRBV27, the J call TRBJ2-7, with D possibly being TRBD2 (6 bases). CDR1 and CDR2 (germline): MNHEY, SMNVEV (reference sequence). This CDR3 region has 17 residues. V lost 2 bases and J lost 3, with 20 bases in between. The DNA of the CDR3 is TGTGCCAGCAGTTTACGTCCGGCGGGGCGGAGGGACTACGAGCAGTACTTC. Translation gives CASSLRPAGRRDYEQYF.

This chain links TRBV28 with TRBJ1-2, with 10 positions matching TRBD1. This CDR3 has 15 residues. In germline, CDR1 is MDHEN, CDR2 SYDVKM. After removal of 6 bases from V and 5 bases from J, the junction contained 9 bases not matched to a gene. The CDR3 region is CASSQPGQGDYGYTF. The CDR3 DNA sequence: TGTGCCAGCAGCCAGCCCGGACAGGGGGATTATGGCTACACCTTC.

The V gene is TRBV3-1, the J gene TRBJ2-3; D not resolved. The CDR3 totals 13 residues. The V end was cut by 3 bases, the J end by 2 bases, with 6 bases between. Germline CDR1 LGHDT, CDR2 YNNKEL (reference sequence). This CDR3 reads CASSQQPTDTQYF. CDR3 nucleotides: TGTGCCAGCAGCCAGCAACCCACAGATACGCAGTATTTT.

This clonotype was found a few times. The V and J genes are TRBV7-2 and TRBJ2-1; D gene uncertain. V was cut by 3 bases and J by 7 bases, with 16 bases left in between. The CDR3 sequence is 15 residues long. Germline V CDR1 and CDR2: SGHTA, FQGNSA. In nucleotides, the CDR3 is TGTGCCAGCAGCTTCGCCCTGGCGGTCCAGAATGAGCAGTTCTTC. It codes for CASSFALAVQNEQFF.